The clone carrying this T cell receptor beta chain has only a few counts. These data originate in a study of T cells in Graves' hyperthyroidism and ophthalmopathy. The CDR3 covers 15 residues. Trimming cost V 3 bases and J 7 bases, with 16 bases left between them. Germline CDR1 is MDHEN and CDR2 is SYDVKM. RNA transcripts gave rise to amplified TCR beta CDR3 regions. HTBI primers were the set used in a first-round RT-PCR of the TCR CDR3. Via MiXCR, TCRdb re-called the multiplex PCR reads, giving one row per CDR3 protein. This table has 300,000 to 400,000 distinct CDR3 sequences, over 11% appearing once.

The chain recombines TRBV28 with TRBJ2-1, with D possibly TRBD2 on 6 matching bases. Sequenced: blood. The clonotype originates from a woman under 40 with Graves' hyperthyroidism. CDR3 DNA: TGTGCCAGCAGTTTCGGGACTCACCTTAATAATGAGCAGTTCTTC. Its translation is CASSFGTHLNNEQFF.